The T cell receptor beta chain under discussion was sequenced for a study of cytomegalovirus exposure and HLA in healthy donors (dated by TCRdb to the late 2010s). For the study in its entirety: An earlier analysis of some 620 of the donors reported approximately 300 Gb of sequence data and around 110 million unique TCR beta sequences obtained from some 170 million T cells. An early release covering about 600 HLA-typed donors comprised about 300 gigabases of sequencing data and tens of millions of unique TCR sequences. Of the roughly 400 genotyped donors, around 81% fell in the genetic ancestry cluster associated with self-reported Caucasian donors. The study was designed to test whether signatures of past pathogen exposure could be identified by cataloging public T cell receptors. The study profiled the T cell repertoires of about 720 subjects by immunosequencing and related them to cytomegalovirus serostatus. Besides the first cohort of 500 to 700 subjects, a separate validation cohort made up of over 100 different subjects was used. High-throughput TCR immunosequencing, statistical association of individual TCRs with disease status, and machine learning were combined to predict cytomegalovirus infection status. In a later analysis, previously published TCR beta repertoires from 550 to 700 donors were re-analyzed and high-resolution HLA genotyping was added so that TCR occurrence patterns could be studied. In the later analysis, no new phenotypic data were used to find candidate immune exposures; instead, reliance was placed on TCR beta sequences and their occurrence across donors. An earlier analysis of some 500 of the donors applied high-throughput TCR beta sequencing to assess whether each TCR beta V gene segment acted as functional or pseudogenic. Donor age, sex, ethnicity and CMV serostatus were compiled together with the repertoire data. A later genetic analysis took genome-wide SNP genotypes for about 65% of the 666 donors and used that subset as a discovery cohort. All discovery cohort repertoires had been generated using a single sequencing platform. Class I and class II HLA loci were covered by the typing at four-digit resolution. Typing coverage varied by locus: roughly 620-640 donors for A, B, C, DRB1 and DQB1; roughly 500 for DQA1; approximately 610 for DPA1; roughly 450 for DPB1. Because of strong linkage in the cohort, four to six DR-DQ haplotypes were treated as single units for association and clustering. Across approximately 400 genotyped donors of the cohort, an average of approximately 200,000 unique TCR beta nucleotide sequences per donor were sequenced, and roughly a sixth of those sequences were non-productive.

The cohort consisted of some 670 healthy bone marrow donors. At the time of sampling, every cohort member was nominally healthy, though immune exposures that went unrecorded were likely present. The donor was CMV seropositive and belonged to the group of 250 to 350 seropositive cohort members. Every donor gave a peripheral blood sample, and the peripheral blood mononuclear cells from that sample were used for TCR beta sequencing. The Qiagen DNeasy Blood Extraction Kit was used to extract genomic DNA from the blood cell samples. Broader findings and caveats from the paper: In vitro tests confirmed that three of the cytomegalovirus-associated TCR beta chains recognize cytomegalovirus antigens. A group of highly shared sequence variants was considered likely to be a technical artifact of the sequencing pipeline. In the study, 164 TCR beta chains were listed as associated with cytomegalovirus. Correlated functional status among segregating V segments might be attributable to linkage disequilibrium, but an unknown experimental factor could not be ruled out. An association between a missense DCLRE1C variant and V-gene and J-gene trimming of TCR beta chains was found in a later genetic analysis and replicated in an independent cohort. Compared with the approximately 700-donor mean, donors in an Asian-associated ancestry cluster had fewer N-insertions in productive TCRs, according to a later genetic analysis. When HLA alleles, especially DR and DQ, strongly co-occurred, TCR associations were difficult to assign to individual alleles. A later analysis reported that several top co-occurrence clusters appeared linked to parvovirus B19, influenza, CMV and Epstein-Barr virus. A later analysis found that most CMV-associated TCR beta chains appeared HLA-restricted, with HLA associations seemingly driven largely by CMV exposure. In both the original and validation cohorts, the classifier was reported to diagnose cytomegalovirus status with high specificity and sensitivity. Because counts were too low, fewer than 20 rarely observed V segments, including chromosome 9 orphons, were excluded from the earlier analysis of some 540 of the donors. In a later analysis, HLA-associated TCR beta chains were found to be more clonally expanded and to have lower generation probabilities than equally common non-associated chains. A further reported finding was that TCR beta sequences accurately predicted the HLA-A and HLA-B alleles for most subjects in the first cohort. A later analysis associated some 17,000 TCR beta sequences with specific HLA alleles at a false discovery rate of 0.05. A later analysis found that TCR association rates varied across HLA loci, with DRB1 alleles showing the most associated TCRs and HLA-C alleles the fewest. Most TCR sequences were observed very rarely across donors, whereas some public TCRs were present in many individuals. Sequencing depth was assumed to be roughly uniform across donors in the presence/absence analyses, though that assumption may not hold. Some IMGT-functional V segments, including TRBV6-2 and TRBV6-3, could not be told apart with the 87-base-pair reads, so those segments were excluded. The only immune exposure information available for the cohort was CMV serostatus. This cohort had only TCR beta chains sequenced, and the lack of alpha or paired-chain data limited which features could be detected. Broadly in line with IMGT annotations, most TCR beta V segments showed up in productive rearrangements about 87% or about 30% of the time in an earlier analysis of some 590 of the donors. The authors suggested that the approach could potentially be extended to other disease states and immunological phenotypes. Because some donors lacked HLA typing at each locus, the association tests relied only on the typed subset.

Details on this clone: There is no known antigen for this receptor. There are no base qualities to consult, and no much larger clone falls within one base.

Its CDR3 holds 15 amino acids, cysteine through phenylalanine. Only CDR3 DNA is held: 45 bases, read in frame from base 1. V loses 5 bases of germline sequence and J loses 5 bases, and the interval between the two ends is 16 bases. Looking up the germline V gene yields CDR1 SGHNT and CDR2 YENEEA. To prepare the library, the immunoSEQ multiplex PCR assay was applied. The multiplex PCR relied on a mix of 60 forward primers for TCR Vbeta segments and 13 reverse primers for TCR Jbeta segments. A multiplex PCR assay on genomic DNA amplified the CDR3 region of rearranged TCR beta genes. The Illumina HiSeq System was used to sequence the amplified TCR beta libraries as 87-base-pair reads. The study's processing was this. A later analysis counted tens of millions of unique TCR beta chains across the 550 to 800 repertoires, and some 11 million of these chains were shared by at least two donors. A nearest-neighbor algorithm error-corrected the raw reads and collapsed the reads into unique sequences, merging closely related sequences to remove PCR and sequencing errors. To assign V, D and J gene segments, CDR3 sequences were aligned to IMGT reference sequences. For a sequence to be retained, a match of at least six nucleotides was required to both a V gene segment and a J gene segment. A rearrangement was called productive if the CDR3 had no stop codons and remained in frame with V and J, and every other rearrangement was called non-productive. Following IMGT convention, CDR3 was defined as the stretch from the second conserved V-encoded cysteine up to the conserved J-encoded phenylalanine. The earlier analysis of some 580 of the donors excluded any sequence lacking an unambiguous match to a single V gene segment. In an earlier analysis of about 590 of the donors, a V segment was called functional when productive rearrangements were above 56.7%, and segregating when the standard deviation between donors exceeded 5%. A statistical classification framework was built for diagnosing cytomegalovirus status from the catalog of TCR beta chain sequences. In a later analysis, TCR nucleotide sequences were compared against IMGT/GENE-DB human TR gene sequences so that V and J genes could be assigned. Using the TCRdist pipeline, a later analysis assigned CDR3 sequences along with most-parsimonious VDJ recombination scenarios. In a later analysis, each TCR beta chain was defined by its CDR3 amino acid sequence together with its V-gene family, and reads lacking a unique V-gene family were excluded. To address suspected cross-contamination and a sequencing artifact, a later analysis removed a few hundred highly shared, low-generation-probability nucleotide sequences. For each public chain, a later analysis derived a clonal expansion index from normalized ranks of inferred template counts within each repertoire. In a later analysis, generation probabilities were computed with a VDJ recombination model fitted to out-of-frame rearrangements, and the resulting probabilities were checked against IGoR. Hypergeometric tests were used in a later analysis to score TCR-TCR, TCR-HLA and TCR-CMV co-occurrence, with a repertoire-size bias correction applied to the TCR pairs. False discovery rates were estimated in a later analysis by permuting HLA or CMV assignments 20 times. In a later analysis, co-occurring TCRs were grouped using DBSCAN, with TCRdist sequence similarity added in when clustering inside HLA-allele-positive subsets. Repertoires with fewer than 30,000 or more than 120,000 public chains were left out of co-occurrence clustering, as were several repertoires with anomalous nucleotide sharing. TCRdb obtained this table from immuneACCESS and retained in-frame rearrangements with V and J assigned. These tables miss some clones; where compared with another copy, unresolved V genes account for less than half of the shortfall, and the remainder is unexplained. V and J calls and clone size are those listed in that table; D and trimming were worked out from the DNA. The sample has 150,000 or so clones on record, approximately 84% of them singletons. The ten largest clones take up roughly 2.2% of the sample.

The chain joins TRBV11-3 to TRBJ2-1; TRBD2 is a possible D gene, resting on 6 matching bases. Material: PBMCs. The clonotype originates from a man aged 18-30 years in good health and CMV-seropositive. The sequence in DNA is TGTGCCAGCAGCGCGCGGGACCGACTAAACAATGAGCAGTTCTTC. Translated, it reads CASSARDRLNNEQFF.